The clone carrying this T cell receptor beta chain has just one count. Antigen unknown. Naivety among CD8 cells was defined by CD45RO negativity and positive CCR7 selection, thereby excluding terminally differentiated effector memory CD45RA+ cells. From germline, CDR1 is MNHEY and CDR2 SMNVEV (reference sequence). V was clipped by 10 bases and J by 3 bases; unmatched bases: 7. There are 15 residues in the CDR3. The data stem from a study of shared clonotypes between healthy human individuals. Looking at the study overall: The donors, two women and three men, were aged 18 to 49. Findings of the study overall: Memory subsets generally showed smaller estimated richness than naive subsets did.

Assay execution proceeded at the deep level. Measured with immunoSEQ multiplex PCR; TCRdb has only the in-frame clones, and not every one. The repertoire holds around 2,000,000 clones, roughly 95% seen once, with 1.1% in the top ten. Sequencing was carried out using naive CD8+ T cells sorted from blood. This receptor was obtained from a man between 18 and 29 years old in good health. This chain connects TRBV27 to TRBJ2-7; 15 bases are shared with TRBD2. The CDR3 coding sequence is TGTGCCACCGGACTAGCGGGAGGGCGAGACTACGAGCAGTACTTC. Translated: CATGLAGGRDYEQYF.